This entry lists 7 T cell receptor beta chains sequenced from one sample in a study of CD8 T cells in ankylosing spondylitis. One entry per CDR3 protein, called by TCRdb with MiXCR from the 5' RACE reads. Of 90,000 to 100,000 distinct CDR3 sequences listed, about 8.3% are singletons. Material for sequencing was blood, either unsorted or a sorted T cell fraction (not recorded which). These receptors were collected from a male donor with ankylosing spondylitis or in good health (not recorded which).

At least ten counts were recorded for this clonotype. The CDR3 region is CASSRTGTGDSPLHF. CDR3 sequence (DNA): TGTGCCAGCAGCCGAACTGGGACGGGGGATTCACCCCTCCACTTT. The chain links TRBV6-6 to TRBJ1-6, with D possibly being TRBD1 (5 bases). V lost 6 bases, J lost 8 bases, and 17 bases lay in between. CDR1 MNHNY and CDR2 SVGAGI come from the germline V gene (reference sequence). The length of the CDR3 is 15 residues.

The sample holds many counts of this clonotype. The chain couples TRBV19 to TRBJ2-3; D is uncertain. Per germline, CDR1 LNHDA and CDR2 SQIVND (reference sequence). CDR3 size: 13 residues. Trimming removed 1 base from V and 2 bases from J, with 4 bases in between. The CDR3 bases are TGTGCCAGTAGTATAGGCCACACAGATACGCAGTATTTT. It is translated as CASSIGHTDTQYF.

This clonotype was counted ten times or more. V is TRBV5-1 and J is TRBJ2-1, with TRBD2 identical over 14 bases. Germline CDR1 SGHRS, CDR2 YFSETQ. The ends lost 4 bases at V and 8 bases at J; junction bases unmatched: 5. The CDR3 extends over 15 amino acids. CDR3 nucleotide sequence: TGCGCCAGCAGCGAGGGACTAGCGGGAGTGGATGAGCAGTTCTTC. Translation: CASSEGLAGVDEQFF.

In its sample, this clonotype was seen many times. V is TRBV18 and J is TRBJ2-1; D is undetermined. CDR1 is KGHSH and CDR2 is LQKENI in the germline V gene. With 0 bases removed from V and 8 bases from J, the gap between germline ends came to 8 bases. The CDR3 is 13 residues long. CDR3 nucleotides: TGTGCCAGCTCACCACCGGGCCGAGATGAGCAGTTCTTC. Its protein is CASSPPGRDEQFF.

This clonotype was recorded many times. The V and J genes are TRBV6-5 and TRBJ2-3, with 8 bases that match TRBD2. With V trimmed by 0 bases and J by 1 base, 0 bases remained unmatched. Germline-derived CDR1 and CDR2 are MNHEY and SVGAGI. This CDR3 comprises 15 residues. Here the CDR3 reads CASSYSTSGTDTQYF. CDR3 in DNA: TGTGCCAGCAGTTACTCGACTAGCGGCACAGATACGCAGTATTTT.

This clonotype was detected many times. The genes are TRBV19 and TRBJ1-1; 7 bases match TRBD1. V dropped 3 bases and J dropped 5; count of bases not matched to a gene: 6. The CDR3 covers 14 residues. Germline V gene sequence: CDR1 LNHDA, CDR2 SQIVND (reference sequence). The CDR3 spells CASSMRDSLTEAFF. CDR3 nucleotide sequence: TGTGCCAGTAGTATGCGGGACAGCCTGACTGAAGCTTTCTTT. Filled out from reference TRBV19 and TRBJ1-1, the complete variable domain reads DGGITQSPKYLFRKEGQNVTLSCEQNLNHDAMYWYRQDPGQGLRLIYYSQIVNDFQKGDIAEGYSVSREKKESFPLTVTSAQKNPTAFYLCASSMRDSLTEAFFGQGTRLTVV.

This clonotype was counted ten times or more. The junction and the germline gene differ at one end; a read error may be behind it. The rearrangement links TRBV7-2 to TRBJ1-2; 7 bases agree with TRBD1. Per the germline V gene, CDR1 is SGHTA and CDR2 is FQGNSA. This CDR3 is 14 amino acids long. The CDR3 coding sequence is TGTGCCAGCAGCTCTAACAGGGGCGTCAAGATTGATCAGTTC. Its protein is CASSSNRGVKIDQF.